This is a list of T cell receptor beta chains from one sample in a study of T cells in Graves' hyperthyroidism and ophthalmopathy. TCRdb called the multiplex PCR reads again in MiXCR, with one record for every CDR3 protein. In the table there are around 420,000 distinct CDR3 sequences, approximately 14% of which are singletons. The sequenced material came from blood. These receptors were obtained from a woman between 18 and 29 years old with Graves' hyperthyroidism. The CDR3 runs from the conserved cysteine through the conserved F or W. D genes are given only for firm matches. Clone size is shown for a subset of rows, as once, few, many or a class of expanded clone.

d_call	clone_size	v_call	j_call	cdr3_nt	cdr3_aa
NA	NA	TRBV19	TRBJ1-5	TGTGCCAGTAGTATTTGGGTAGGGGGGGGACCCCAGCCCCAGCATTTT	CASSIWVGGGPQPQHF
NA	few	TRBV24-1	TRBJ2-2	TGTGCCACCAGTGACCCGGACCTCAACACCGGGGAGCTGTTTTTT	CATSDPDLNTGELFF
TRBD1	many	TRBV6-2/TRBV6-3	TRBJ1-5	TGTGCCAGCAGTTACCGCCAGGGGGGTCAGCCCCAGCATTTT	CASSYRQGGQPQHF
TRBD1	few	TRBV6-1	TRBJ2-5	TGTGCCAGCAGACCCGGGACAGGGAGGTGGTACTTC	CASRPGTGRWYF
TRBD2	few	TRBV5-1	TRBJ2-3	TGCGCCAGCAGCTCGACACTAGCGGGATACACAGATACGCAGTATTTT	CASSSTLAGYTDTQYF
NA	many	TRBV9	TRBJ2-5	TGTGCCAGCAGCGTAAGTGGGACTCCCCAAGAGACCCAGTACTTC	CASSVSGTPQETQYF
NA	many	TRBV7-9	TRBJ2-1	TGTGCCAGCAGCTTGGTGGGGGAGGAACAGTTCTTC	CASSLVGEEQFF
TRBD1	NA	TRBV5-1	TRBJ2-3	TGCGCCAGCACCGTCCATTTAGGACAGGGAACAGATACGCAGTATTTT	CASTVHLGQGTDTQYF
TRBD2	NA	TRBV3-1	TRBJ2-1	TGTGCCAGCCGGATAGCGGGACGCCCCTACAATGAGCAGTTCTTC	CASRIAGRPYNEQFF
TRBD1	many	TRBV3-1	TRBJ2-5	TGTGCCAGCAGACGGGGGACAGGGGATAGGGAGACCCAGTACTTC	CASRRGTGDRETQYF
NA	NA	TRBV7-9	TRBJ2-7	TGTGCCAGCAGCTTCCGGGACACATCCTACGAGCAGTACTTC	CASSFRDTSYEQYF
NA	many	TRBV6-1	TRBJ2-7	TGTGCCAGCAGCTTCACGGGACTCCCCAAGGGCGAGCAGTACTTC	CASSFTGLPKGEQYF
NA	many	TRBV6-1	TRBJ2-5	TGTGCCAGCAGTTATTTGTACGGTTTCCCTCGGGAGACCCAGTACTTC	CASSYLYGFPRETQYF
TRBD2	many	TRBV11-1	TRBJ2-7	TGTGCCAGCAGCTTCGGACTAGCGGGCTCTATCGAGCAGTACTTC	CASSFGLAGSIEQYF
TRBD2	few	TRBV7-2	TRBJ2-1	TGTGCCAGCAGCCTCCGTAGCGGGGGGGGGGAGCAGTTCTTC	CASSLRSGGGEQFF
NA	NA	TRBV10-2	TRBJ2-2	TGCGCCAGCAGTGAGTCGGTTCTCAGGGACACCGGGGAGCTGTTTTTT	CASSESVLRDTGELFF
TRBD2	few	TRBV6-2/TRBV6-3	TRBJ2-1	TGTGCCAGCAGTTACTCGCCAGCGGGGGGTGGCTCCTACAATGAGCAGTTCTTC	CASSYSPAGGGSYNEQFF
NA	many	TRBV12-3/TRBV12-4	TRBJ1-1	TGTGCCAGCAGTTTAGCGGGCAGGGAGGTCGGCACTGAAGCTTTCTTT	CASSLAGREVGTEAFF
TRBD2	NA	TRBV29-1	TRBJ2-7	TGCAGCTGCCTGGAGCGGGGGAAGTTCTACGAGCAGTACTTC	CSCLERGKFYEQYF
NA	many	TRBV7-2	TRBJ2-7	TGTGCCAGCACCATTAGTGGCGGGCTGTACTACGAGCAGTACTTC	CASTISGGLYYEQYF
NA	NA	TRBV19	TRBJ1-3	TGTGCCAGTAGAGAACGAGGGCTCGCAAACACCATATATTTT	CASRERGLANTIYF
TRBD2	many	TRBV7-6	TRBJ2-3	TGTGCCAGCAGCTTAATAGCGGGGGGGCTCGGAGATACGCAGTATTTT	CASSLIAGGLGDTQYF
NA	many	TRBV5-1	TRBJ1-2	TGCGCCAGCAGCTTGGCGGTTCAGGCTGAGGGCTACACCTTC	CASSLAVQAEGYTF